The T cell receptor (beta chain) described here comes from a study of pediatric ulcerative colitis. Study results and caveats: Two rectal CDR3 clonotypes occurred in all ulcerative colitis patients.

Germline CDR1 is LNHDA and CDR2 is SQIVND (reference sequence). The CDR3 totals 14 residues. The V end was cut by 1 base, the J end by 5 bases, with 8 bases between. With regard to this clone: Its antigen is as yet unknown.

Here immunoSEQ multiplex PCR was the method, and the copy in TCRdb shows in-frame clones only, minus some. Of around 65,000 clones listed, around four fifths are singletons. V and J are TRBV19 and TRBJ1-4; no firm D call. The sequenced material came from blood. The TCR sequence derives from a boy aged 5 to 17 with moderate ulcerative colitis. The CDR3 here is CASSIGRPNEKLFF. As DNA, the CDR3 is TGTGCCAGTAGTATAGGACGGCCAAATGAAAAACTGTTTTTT. The full variable domain, in which reference TRBV19 and TRBJ1-4 provide the parts outside the CDR3, is DGGITQSPKYLFRKEGQNVTLSCEQNLNHDAMYWYRQDPGQGLRLIYYSQIVNDFQKGDIAEGYSVSREKKESFPLTVTSAQKNPTAFYLCASSIGRPNEKLFFGSGTQLSVL.